This TCR beta chain was sequenced for a study of cytomegalovirus exposure and HLA in healthy donors. The study, taken as a whole, reports: The dataset shows that most TCR sequences were rare, while some public TCRs occurred in many donors. The classifier reportedly diagnosed cytomegalovirus status with high sensitivity and specificity.

The method was immunoSEQ multiplex PCR; TCRdb's version includes in-frame clones alone and lacks a portion of them. This sample has approximately 300,000 clones, with 87% found just once. This CDR3 has 16 amino acids. CDR1 is MGHRA and CDR2 is YSYEKL in the germline V gene. The V gene end was trimmed by 2 bases and the J gene end by 2 bases; junction bases not matched to a gene: 6. For this clone: Its specificity is unknown.

The chain joins TRBV4-1 to TRBJ2-1, with 7 bases aligning to TRBD1. The source material was PBMCs. This sequence originates from a woman aged 25 to 39 in good health and CMV-seropositive. CDR3 amino acids: CASSQPLGTAYNEQFF. The CDR3 nucleotides read TGCGCCAGCAGCCAACCGCTCGGGACAGCCTACAATGAGCAGTTCTTC.